This T cell receptor (beta chain) was observed in a study of cytomegalovirus exposure and HLA in healthy donors. V lost 2 bases to trimming and J lost 1 base, with 9 bases between them. Germline CDR1 SGHTA, CDR2 FQGNSA. This CDR3 has 15 residues. The PCR employed 60 Vbeta primers together with 13 Jbeta primers. The method was immunoSEQ multiplex PCR; TCRdb's version includes in-frame clones alone and lacks a portion of them. The sample carries around 40,000 clones, approximately 60% recorded once. Specimen: PBMCs. This clonotype originated in a human donor in good health. This rearrangement joins TRBV7-2 to TRBJ1-5; D is ambiguous. The CDR3 loop reads CASSLLSQSNQPQHF. The CDR3 DNA follows: TGTGCCAGCAGCTTATTGTCGCAGAGCAATCAGCCCCAGCATTTT.